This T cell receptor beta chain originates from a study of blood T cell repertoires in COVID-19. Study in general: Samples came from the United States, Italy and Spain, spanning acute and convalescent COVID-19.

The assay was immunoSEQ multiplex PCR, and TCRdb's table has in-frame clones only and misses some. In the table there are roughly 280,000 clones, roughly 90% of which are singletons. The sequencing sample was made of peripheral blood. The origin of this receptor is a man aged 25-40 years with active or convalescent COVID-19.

The DNA for the CDR3 is TGTGCCAGCAGTGTGAAGGGGACACCCCTCCACTTT. Translation: CASSVKGTPLHF. The chain is built from TRBV27 and TRBJ1-6; D is possibly TRBD1 (5 bases). The CDR3 is 12 amino acids. V dropped 5 bases and J dropped 11 bases, with 10 bases sitting between them. CDR1 is MNHEY, CDR2 SMNVEV, per germline (reference sequence).